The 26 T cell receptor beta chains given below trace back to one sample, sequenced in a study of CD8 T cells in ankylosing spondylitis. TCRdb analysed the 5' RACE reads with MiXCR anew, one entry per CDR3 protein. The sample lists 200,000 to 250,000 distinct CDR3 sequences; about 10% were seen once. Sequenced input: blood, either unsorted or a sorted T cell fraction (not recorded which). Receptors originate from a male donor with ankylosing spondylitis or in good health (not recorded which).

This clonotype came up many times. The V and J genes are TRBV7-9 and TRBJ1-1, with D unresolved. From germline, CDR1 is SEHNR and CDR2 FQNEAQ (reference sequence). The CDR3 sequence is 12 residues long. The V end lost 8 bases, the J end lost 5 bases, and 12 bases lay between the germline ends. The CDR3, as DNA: TGTGCCAGCGGGGTTTCGGAGACTGAAGCTTTCTTT. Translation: CASGVSETEAFF.

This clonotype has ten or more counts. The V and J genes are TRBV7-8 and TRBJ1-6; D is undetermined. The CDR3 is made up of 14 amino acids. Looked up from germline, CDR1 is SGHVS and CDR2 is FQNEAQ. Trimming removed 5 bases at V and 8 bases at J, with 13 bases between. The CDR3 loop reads CASSPREGDSPLHF. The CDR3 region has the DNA TGTGCCAGCAGCCCGCGGGAGGGAGATTCACCCCTCCACTTT.

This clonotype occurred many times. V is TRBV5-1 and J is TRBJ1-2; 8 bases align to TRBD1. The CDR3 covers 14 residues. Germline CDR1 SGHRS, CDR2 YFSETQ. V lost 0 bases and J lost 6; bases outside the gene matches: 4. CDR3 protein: CASSLDGQGHGYTF. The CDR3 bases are TGCGCCAGCAGCTTGGACGGACAGGGACATGGCTACACCTTC. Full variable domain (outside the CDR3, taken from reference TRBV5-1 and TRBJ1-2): KAGVTQTPRYLIKTRGQQVTLSCSPISGHRSVSWYQQTPGQGLQFLFEYFSETQRNKGNFPGRFSGRQFSNSRSEMNVSTLELGDSALYLCASSLDGQGHGYTFGSGTRLTVV.

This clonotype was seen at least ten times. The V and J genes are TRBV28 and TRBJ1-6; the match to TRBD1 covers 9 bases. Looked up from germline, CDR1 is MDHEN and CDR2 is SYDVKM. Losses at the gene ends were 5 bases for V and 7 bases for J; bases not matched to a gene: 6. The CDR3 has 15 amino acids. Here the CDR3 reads CASSDPGQGNSPLHF. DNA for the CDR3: TGTGCCAGCAGTGATCCGGGACAGGGAAATTCACCCCTCCACTTT.

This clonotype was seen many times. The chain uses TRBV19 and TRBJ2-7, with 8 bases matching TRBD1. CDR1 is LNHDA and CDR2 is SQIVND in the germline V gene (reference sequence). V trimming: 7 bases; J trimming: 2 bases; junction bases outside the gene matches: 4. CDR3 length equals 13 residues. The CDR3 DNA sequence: TGTGCCAGTATGGGGACAGGCCCCTACGAGCAGTACTTC. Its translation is CASMGTGPYEQYF.

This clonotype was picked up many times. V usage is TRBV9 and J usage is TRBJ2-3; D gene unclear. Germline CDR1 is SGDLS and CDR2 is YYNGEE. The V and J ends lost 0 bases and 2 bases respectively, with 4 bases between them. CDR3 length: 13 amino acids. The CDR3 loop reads CASSVGVTDTQYF. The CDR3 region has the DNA TGTGCCAGCAGCGTAGGCGTCACAGATACGCAGTATTTT.

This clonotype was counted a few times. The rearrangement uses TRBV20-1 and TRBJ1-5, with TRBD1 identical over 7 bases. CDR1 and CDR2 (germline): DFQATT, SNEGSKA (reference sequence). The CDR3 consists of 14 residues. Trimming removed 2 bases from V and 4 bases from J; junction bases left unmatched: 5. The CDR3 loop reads CSARPGTENQPQHF. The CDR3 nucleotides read TGCAGTGCTAGACCCGGGACAGAGAATCAGCCCCAGCATTTT.

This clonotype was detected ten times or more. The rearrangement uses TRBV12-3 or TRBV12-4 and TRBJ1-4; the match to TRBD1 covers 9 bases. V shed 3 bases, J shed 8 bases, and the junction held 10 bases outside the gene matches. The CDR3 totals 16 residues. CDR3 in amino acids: CASSLLGTGLGEKLFF. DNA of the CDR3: TGTGCCAGCAGTTTGCTTGGGACAGGGCTTGGGGAAAAACTGTTTTTT.

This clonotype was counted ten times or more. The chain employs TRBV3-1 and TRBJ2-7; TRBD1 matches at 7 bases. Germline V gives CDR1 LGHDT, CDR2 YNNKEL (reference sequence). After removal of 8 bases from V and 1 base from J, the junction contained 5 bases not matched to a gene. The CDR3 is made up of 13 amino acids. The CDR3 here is CASEGAESYEQYF. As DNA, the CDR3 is TGTGCCAGCGAGGGGGCTGAGTCCTACGAGCAGTACTTC.

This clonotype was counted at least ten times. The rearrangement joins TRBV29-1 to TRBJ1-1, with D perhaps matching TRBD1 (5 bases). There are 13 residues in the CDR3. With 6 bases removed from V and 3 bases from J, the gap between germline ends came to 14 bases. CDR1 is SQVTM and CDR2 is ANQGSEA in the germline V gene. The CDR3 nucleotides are TGCAGCGTGGGGCGAAACCTGGACACTGAAGCTTTCTTT. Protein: CSVGRNLDTEAFF. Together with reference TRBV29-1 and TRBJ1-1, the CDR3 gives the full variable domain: SAVISQKPSRDICQRGTSLTIQCQVDSQVTMMFWYRQQPGQSLTLIATANQGSEATYESGFVIDKFPISRPNLTFSTLTVSNMSPEDSSIYLCSVGRNLDTEAFFGQGTRLTVV.

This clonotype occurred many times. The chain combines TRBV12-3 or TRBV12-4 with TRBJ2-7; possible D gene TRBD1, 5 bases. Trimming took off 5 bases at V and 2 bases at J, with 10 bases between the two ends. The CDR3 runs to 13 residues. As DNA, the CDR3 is TGTGCCAGCAGTATTCGACAGACCTACGAGCAGTACTTC. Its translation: CASSIRQTYEQYF.

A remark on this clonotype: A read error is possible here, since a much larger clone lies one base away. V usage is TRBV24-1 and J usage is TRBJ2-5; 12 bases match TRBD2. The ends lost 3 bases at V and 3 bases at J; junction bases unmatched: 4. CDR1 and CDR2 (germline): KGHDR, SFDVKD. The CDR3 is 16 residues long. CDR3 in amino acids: CATSDRTSGAKETQYF. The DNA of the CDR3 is TGTGCCACCAGTGATCGGACTAGCGGGGCAAAAGAGACCCAGTACTTC.

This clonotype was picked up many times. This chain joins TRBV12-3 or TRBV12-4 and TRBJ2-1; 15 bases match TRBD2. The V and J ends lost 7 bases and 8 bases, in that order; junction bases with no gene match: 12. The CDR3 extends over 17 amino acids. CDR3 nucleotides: TGTGCCAGCACCGATGGACTAGCGGGGGGGTCCGTCGATGAGCAGTTCTTC. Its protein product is CASTDGLAGGSVDEQFF.

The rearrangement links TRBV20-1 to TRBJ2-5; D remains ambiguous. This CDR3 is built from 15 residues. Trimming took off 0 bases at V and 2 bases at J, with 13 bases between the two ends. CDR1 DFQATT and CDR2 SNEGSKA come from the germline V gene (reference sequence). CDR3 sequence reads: CSARDVGYHQETQYF. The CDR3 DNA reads TGCAGTGCTAGAGATGTCGGCTACCATCAAGAGACCCAGTACTTC.

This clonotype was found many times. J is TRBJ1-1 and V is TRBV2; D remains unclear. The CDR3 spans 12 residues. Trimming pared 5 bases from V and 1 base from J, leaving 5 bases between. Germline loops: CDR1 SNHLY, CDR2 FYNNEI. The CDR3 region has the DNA TGTGCCAGCAGTATAACGAACACTGAAGCTTTCTTT. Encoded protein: CASSITNTEAFF.

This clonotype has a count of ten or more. In nucleotides, the CDR3 is TGCAGTGCTAGAGACAGGGCGAACACTGAAGCTTTCTTT. Protein product: CSARDRANTEAFF. The chain links TRBV20-1 to TRBJ1-1, with D perhaps matching TRBD1 (5 bases). This CDR3 region has 13 residues. The germline CDR1 and CDR2 sequences are DFQATT and SNEGSKA (reference sequence). V dropped 0 bases and J dropped 1 base, with 6 bases sitting between them.

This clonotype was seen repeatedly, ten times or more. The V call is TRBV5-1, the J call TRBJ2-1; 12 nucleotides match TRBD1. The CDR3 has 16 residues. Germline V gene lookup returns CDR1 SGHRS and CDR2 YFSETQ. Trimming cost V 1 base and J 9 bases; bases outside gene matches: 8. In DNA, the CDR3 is TGCGCCAGCAGCTTGAGCCCGGGGACAGGGGGCGGTGAGCAGTTCTTC. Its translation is CASSLSPGTGGGEQFF. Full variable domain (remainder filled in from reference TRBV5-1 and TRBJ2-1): KAGVTQTPRYLIKTRGQQVTLSCSPISGHRSVSWYQQTPGQGLQFLFEYFSETQRNKGNFPGRFSGRQFSNSRSEMNVSTLELGDSALYLCASSLSPGTGGGEQFFGPGTRLTVL.

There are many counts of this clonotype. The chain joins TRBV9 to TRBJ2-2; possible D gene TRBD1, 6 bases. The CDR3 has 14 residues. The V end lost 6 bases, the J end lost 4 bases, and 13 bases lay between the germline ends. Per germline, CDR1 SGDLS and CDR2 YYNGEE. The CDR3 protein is CASKRTAFTGELFF. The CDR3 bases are TGTGCCAGCAAGAGGACAGCGTTCACCGGGGAGCTGTTTTTT. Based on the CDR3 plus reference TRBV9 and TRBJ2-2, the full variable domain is DSGVTQTPKHLITATGQRVTLRCSPRSGDLSVYWYQQSLDQGLQFLIQYYNGEERAKGNILERFSAQQFPDLHSELNLSSLELGDSALYFCASKRTAFTGELFFGEGSRLTVL.

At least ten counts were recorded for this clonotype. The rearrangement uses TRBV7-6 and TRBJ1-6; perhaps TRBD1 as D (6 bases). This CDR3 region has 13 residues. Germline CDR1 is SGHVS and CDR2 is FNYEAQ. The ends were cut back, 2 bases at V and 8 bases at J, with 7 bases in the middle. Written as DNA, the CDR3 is TGTGCCAGCAGCTTAAGACAGGATTCACCCCTCCACTTT. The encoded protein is CASSLRQDSPLHF.

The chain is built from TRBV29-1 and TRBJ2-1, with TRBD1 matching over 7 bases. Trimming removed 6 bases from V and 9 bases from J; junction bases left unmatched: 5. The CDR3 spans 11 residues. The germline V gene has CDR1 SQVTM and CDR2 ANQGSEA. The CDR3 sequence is CSVGQVGEQFF. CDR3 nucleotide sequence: TGCAGCGTCGGACAGGTTGGTGAGCAGTTCTTC.

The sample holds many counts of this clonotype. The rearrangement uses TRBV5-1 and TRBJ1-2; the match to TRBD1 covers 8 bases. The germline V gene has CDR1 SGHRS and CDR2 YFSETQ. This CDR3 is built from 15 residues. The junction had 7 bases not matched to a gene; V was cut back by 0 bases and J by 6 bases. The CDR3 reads CASSLAQGAWDGYTF. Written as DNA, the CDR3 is TGCGCCAGCAGCTTGGCGCAGGGGGCATGGGATGGCTACACCTTC.

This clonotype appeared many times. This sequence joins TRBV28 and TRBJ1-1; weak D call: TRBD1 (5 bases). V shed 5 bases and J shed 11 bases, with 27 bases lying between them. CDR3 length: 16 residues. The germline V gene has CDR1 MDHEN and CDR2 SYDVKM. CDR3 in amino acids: CASSLWAGTGVPSAFF. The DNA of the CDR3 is TGTGCCAGCAGTCTTTGGGCGGGGACTGGGGTCCCGTCGGCTTTCTTT.

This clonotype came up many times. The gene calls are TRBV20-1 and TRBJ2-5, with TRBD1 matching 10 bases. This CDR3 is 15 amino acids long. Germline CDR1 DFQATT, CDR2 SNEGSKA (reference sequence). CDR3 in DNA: TGCAGAGCGCTCTCGGGACAGGGGATTGTGAAGACCCAGTACTTC. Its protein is CRALSGQGIVKTQYF.

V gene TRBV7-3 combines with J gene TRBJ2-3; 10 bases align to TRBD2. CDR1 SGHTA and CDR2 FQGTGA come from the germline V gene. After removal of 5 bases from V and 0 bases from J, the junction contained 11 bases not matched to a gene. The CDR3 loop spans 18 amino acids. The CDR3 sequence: CASSPQLAGGTSTDTQYF. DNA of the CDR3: TGTGCCAGCAGCCCGCAGTTAGCGGGGGGAACTAGCACAGATACGCAGTATTTT.

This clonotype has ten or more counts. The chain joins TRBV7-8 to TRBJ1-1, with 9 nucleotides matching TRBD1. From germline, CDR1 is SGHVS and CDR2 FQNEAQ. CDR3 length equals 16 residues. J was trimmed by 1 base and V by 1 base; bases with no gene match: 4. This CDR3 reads CASSLGGTGQNTEAFF. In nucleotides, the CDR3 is TGTGCCAGCAGCTTAGGCGGGACAGGGCAGAACACTGAAGCTTTCTTT.

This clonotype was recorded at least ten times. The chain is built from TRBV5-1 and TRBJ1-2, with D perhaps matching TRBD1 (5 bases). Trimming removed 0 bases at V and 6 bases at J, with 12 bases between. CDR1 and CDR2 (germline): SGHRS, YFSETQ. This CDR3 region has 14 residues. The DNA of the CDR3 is TGCGCCAGCAGCTTGGAGGGGACCGGGAATGGCTACACCTTC. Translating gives CASSLEGTGNGYTF.